The rows below give T cell receptor beta chains drawn from one sample of a study of blood T cell repertoires in COVID-19. Libraries were prepared by immunoSEQ multiplex PCR; TCRdb keeps only in-frame clonotypes and omits some of them. The table includes 200,000 to 250,000 clones, about 85% detected once. The sample taken for sequencing was PBMCs or T cells enriched from blood (not recorded which). The receptor source for this set is a man younger than 45 who had recovered from COVID-19. Each CDR3 is given with its conserved first and last residue. Each record gives: D gene, CDR3 length, J gene, clone size, V gene, CDR3 DNA, CDR3 protein. D genes are given only for firm matches. Rows give clone size only sometimes, using once, few, many, or a class for an expanded clone.

D gene: NA; CDR3 length: 14; J gene: TRBJ1-2; clone size: NA; V gene: TRBV5-4; CDR3 DNA: TGTGCCAGCAGCTTGGACAGATTAACCTATGGCTACACCTTC; CDR3 protein: CASSLDRLTYGYTF
D gene: TRBD1; CDR3 length: 16; J gene: TRBJ1-2; clone size: NA; V gene: TRBV6-5; CDR3 DNA: TGTGCCAGCAGTTATTGGGGGGACAGGGGTGACTATGGCTACACCTTC; CDR3 protein: CASSYWGDRGDYGYTF
D gene: TRBD1; CDR3 length: 15; J gene: TRBJ2-2; clone size: NA; V gene: TRBV5-1; CDR3 DNA: TGCGCCAGCAGTCCCGGACAGGGATGGTCCGGGGAGCTGTTTTTT; CDR3 protein: CASSPGQGWSGELFF
D gene: NA; CDR3 length: 13; J gene: TRBJ1-1; clone size: NA; V gene: TRBV30; CDR3 DNA: TGTGCCTGGTTAAGGGGATTCAGCACTGAAGCTTTCTTT; CDR3 protein: CAWLRGFSTEAFF
D gene: NA; CDR3 length: 16; J gene: TRBJ2-5; clone size: NA; V gene: TRBV3-1/TRBV3-2; CDR3 DNA: TGTGCCAGCAGCCGGAAGAAGGACACCTCAAAAGAGACCCAGTACTTC; CDR3 protein: CASSRKKDTSKETQYF
D gene: NA; CDR3 length: 13; J gene: TRBJ2-7; clone size: NA; V gene: TRBV10-1; CDR3 DNA: TGCGCCAGCAGCCCCGGACAGTTGTACGAGCAGTACTTC; CDR3 protein: CASSPGQLYEQYF
D gene: NA; CDR3 length: 17; J gene: TRBJ1-6; clone size: NA; V gene: TRBV5-1; CDR3 DNA: TGCGCCAGCAGCTCGGGGGGTCCACAGAGTAAGCGGCCACCCCTCCACTTT; CDR3 protein: CASSSGGPQSKRPPLHF
D gene: NA; CDR3 length: 15; J gene: TRBJ1-3; clone size: once; V gene: TRBV18; CDR3 DNA: TGTGCCAGCTCACCCCTCGGAGGAGCTGGAAACACCATATATTTT; CDR3 protein: CASSPLGGAGNTIYF
D gene: NA; CDR3 length: 14; J gene: TRBJ2-7; clone size: NA; V gene: TRBV10-3; CDR3 DNA: TGTGCCATCAGTGACTCACTCCGCTTGCGGGAGCAGTACTTC; CDR3 protein: CAISDSLRLREQYF
D gene: NA; CDR3 length: 15; J gene: TRBJ1-6; clone size: NA; V gene: TRBV18; CDR3 DNA: TGTGCCAGCTCACCTCGCGGGGAAAGTTGGTCACCCCTCCACTTT; CDR3 protein: CASSPRGESWSPLHF
D gene: NA; CDR3 length: 15; J gene: TRBJ2-7; clone size: NA; V gene: TRBV15; CDR3 DNA: TGTGCCACCAGCAGAGATCCCGCAGTCATTTACGAGCAGTACTTC; CDR3 protein: CATSRDPAVIYEQYF
D gene: NA; CDR3 length: 12; J gene: TRBJ2-1; clone size: NA; V gene: TRBV7-2; CDR3 DNA: TGTGCCAGCAGCTCTCGCTACAATGAGCAGTTCTTC; CDR3 protein: CASSSRYNEQFF
D gene: NA; CDR3 length: 14; J gene: TRBJ2-3; clone size: NA; V gene: TRBV9; CDR3 DNA: TGTGCCAGCAGCGTGAGCCGGGGCACAGATACGCAGTATTTT; CDR3 protein: CASSVSRGTDTQYF
D gene: TRBD1; CDR3 length: 14; J gene: TRBJ1-3; clone size: NA; V gene: TRBV29-1; CDR3 DNA: TGCAGCGTCCTACAGGGGGCATTTGGAAACACCATATATTTT; CDR3 protein: CSVLQGAFGNTIYF
D gene: TRBD2; CDR3 length: 16; J gene: TRBJ2-5; clone size: medium-sized; V gene: TRBV4-2; CDR3 DNA: TGTGCCAGCAGCCCGGGCGGCGGGGGGCTAGAAGAGACCCAGTACTTC; CDR3 protein: CASSPGGGGLEETQYF
D gene: NA; CDR3 length: 12; J gene: TRBJ1-1; clone size: NA; V gene: TRBV7-9; CDR3 DNA: TGTGCCAGCAGCTTCGACATGCCTGAAGCTTTCTTT; CDR3 protein: CASSFDMPEAFF
D gene: TRBD2; CDR3 length: 16; J gene: TRBJ2-7; clone size: NA; V gene: TRBV28; CDR3 DNA: TGTGCCAGCAGTTTTGCCGGGACTAGCGATTCCTACGAGCAGTACTTC; CDR3 protein: CASSFAGTSDSYEQYF
D gene: NA; CDR3 length: 14; J gene: TRBJ2-6; clone size: NA; V gene: TRBV5-8; CDR3 DNA: TGTGCCAGCAGCGGGGCTCCTGGGGCCAACGTCCTGACTTTC; CDR3 protein: CASSGAPGANVLTF
D gene: TRBD1; CDR3 length: 15; J gene: TRBJ1-4; clone size: once; V gene: TRBV24-1; CDR3 DNA: TGTGCCACCAGTGATGCCGGGACAGGAAATGAAAAACTGTTTTTT; CDR3 protein: CATSDAGTGNEKLFF
D gene: NA; CDR3 length: 15; J gene: TRBJ2-1; clone size: NA; V gene: TRBV3-1/TRBV3-2; CDR3 DNA: TGTGCCAGCAGACTAACAGGTATCTCCTACAATGAGCAGTTCTTC; CDR3 protein: CASRLTGISYNEQFF
D gene: TRBD1; CDR3 length: 14; J gene: TRBJ1-5; clone size: few; V gene: TRBV10-3; CDR3 DNA: TGTGCCATCAGTCCCCGCGGCGACAGGGAGTCCCAGCATTTT; CDR3 protein: CAISPRGDRESQHF
D gene: NA; CDR3 length: 14; J gene: TRBJ1-1; clone size: NA; V gene: TRBV6-5; CDR3 DNA: TGTGCCAGCAGTTACCTCCGGGTGAACACTGAAGCTTTCTTT; CDR3 protein: CASSYLRVNTEAFF
D gene: TRBD2; CDR3 length: 15; J gene: TRBJ2-1; clone size: NA; V gene: TRBV2; CDR3 DNA: TGTGCCAGCGGCGGGGGGCCAAGCTCCTACAATGAGCAGTTCTTC; CDR3 protein: CASGGGPSSYNEQFF
D gene: NA; CDR3 length: 15; J gene: TRBJ1-4; clone size: NA; V gene: TRBV2; CDR3 DNA: TGTGCCAGCAGCGTACAGGGCCCAACTAATGAAAAACTGTTTTTT; CDR3 protein: CASSVQGPTNEKLFF
D gene: TRBD2; CDR3 length: 18; J gene: TRBJ2-1; clone size: NA; V gene: TRBV7-2; CDR3 DNA: TGTGCCAGCAGCGCACGCCTATCCGGGACTAGCTCCTACAATGAGCAGTTCTTC; CDR3 protein: CASSARLSGTSSYNEQFF
D gene: NA; CDR3 length: 17; J gene: TRBJ2-7; clone size: NA; V gene: TRBV7-9; CDR3 DNA: TGTGCCAGCAGCTTAGGGGCAGGGACTGGGGTGTCCTACGAGCAGTACTTC; CDR3 protein: CASSLGAGTGVSYEQYF
D gene: NA; CDR3 length: 15; J gene: TRBJ1-4; clone size: NA; V gene: TRBV7-9; CDR3 DNA: TGTGCCAGCAGCTTAGTAGGGGAAGAGAATGAAAAACTGTTTTTT; CDR3 protein: CASSLVGEENEKLFF
D gene: TRBD1; CDR3 length: 13; J gene: TRBJ1-1; clone size: few; V gene: TRBV2; CDR3 DNA: TGTGCCACTCGGACAGGGGGGAACACTGAAGCTTTCTTT; CDR3 protein: CATRTGGNTEAFF
D gene: TRBD2; CDR3 length: 13; J gene: TRBJ2-1; clone size: NA; V gene: TRBV5-1; CDR3 DNA: TGCGCCAGCAGCTTAGCGGGAGACGGTGAGCAGTTCTTC; CDR3 protein: CASSLAGDGEQFF
D gene: NA; CDR3 length: 17; J gene: TRBJ1-3; clone size: NA; V gene: TRBV7-3; CDR3 DNA: TGTGCCAGCAACCCTACCCTCGGGGGGGCGCATGGAAACACCATATATTTT; CDR3 protein: CASNPTLGGAHGNTIYF
D gene: NA; CDR3 length: 14; J gene: TRBJ1-1; clone size: NA; V gene: TRBV15; CDR3 DNA: TGTGCCACCAGCAGAGAATTTAGGGGCACTGAAGCTTTCTTT; CDR3 protein: CATSREFRGTEAFF
D gene: TRBD2; CDR3 length: 17; J gene: TRBJ2-1; clone size: once; V gene: TRBV4-1; CDR3 DNA: TGCGCCAGCAGCCAATCCCGGACTAGCGGGCCGTACAATGAGCAGTTCTTC; CDR3 protein: CASSQSRTSGPYNEQFF
D gene: NA; CDR3 length: 12; J gene: TRBJ1-1; clone size: NA; V gene: TRBV27; CDR3 DNA: TGTGCCTTATTTGGGGGGAATGGTGAAGCTTTCTTT; CDR3 protein: CALFGGNGEAFF
D gene: NA; CDR3 length: 12; J gene: TRBJ1-2; clone size: NA; V gene: TRBV7-9; CDR3 DNA: TGTGCCAGCAGCTTAGACGGGTATGGCTACACCTTC; CDR3 protein: CASSLDGYGYTF
D gene: TRBD1; CDR3 length: 14; J gene: TRBJ2-7; clone size: NA; V gene: TRBV19; CDR3 DNA: TGTGCCAGTAGTACCGGACAGGGGGCCTACGAGCAGTACTTC; CDR3 protein: CASSTGQGAYEQYF